The rows below give T cell receptor beta chains drawn from one sample of a study of T cell responses to AZD1222 COVID-19 vaccine. Libraries were prepared by immunoSEQ multiplex PCR; TCRdb keeps only in-frame clonotypes and omits some of them. The sample carries around 130,000 clones, over 85% recorded once. Here the sequenced sample was peripheral blood, taken on day 0 of AZD1222 vaccination. Receptor source: an adult in good health. The CDR3 runs from the conserved cysteine through the conserved F or W. The order of the fields is V gene, J gene, D gene, clone size, CDR3 protein, CDR3 DNA. A D gene is named only where the DNA matches it firmly. Clone size is given for some rows only: seen once, a few or many times, or a class if the clone is expanded.

V gene: TRBV29-1; J gene: TRBJ2-1; D gene: NA; clone size: once; CDR3 protein: CSVVGGLLYNEQFF; CDR3 DNA: TGCAGCGTTGTAGGAGGTCTTTTGTACAATGAGCAGTTCTTC
V gene: TRBV4-3; J gene: TRBJ2-1; D gene: NA; clone size: NA; CDR3 protein: CASSKRDSLLGYNEQFF; CDR3 DNA: TGCGCCAGCAGCAAGCGGGACAGTCTCTTAGGCTACAATGAGCAGTTCTTC
V gene: TRBV2; J gene: TRBJ1-2; D gene: NA; clone size: once; CDR3 protein: CASRPQRTGSGYTF; CDR3 DNA: TGTGCCAGCAGACCCCAACGAACAGGGTCTGGCTACACCTTC
V gene: TRBV6-5; J gene: TRBJ2-1; D gene: NA; clone size: NA; CDR3 protein: CASSPRLAEYNEQFF; CDR3 DNA: TGTGCCAGCAGTCCCCGCTTAGCGGAGTACAATGAGCAGTTCTTC
V gene: TRBV28; J gene: TRBJ2-4; D gene: TRBD1; clone size: NA; CDR3 protein: CASSQGGTGRNIQYF; CDR3 DNA: TGTGCCAGCAGCCAAGGCGGGACAGGGCGGAACATTCAGTACTTC
V gene: TRBV11-3; J gene: TRBJ2-6; D gene: NA; clone size: once; CDR3 protein: CASSSRGPGANVLTF; CDR3 DNA: TGTGCCAGCAGCTCCCGAGGACCTGGGGCCAACGTCCTGACTTTC
V gene: TRBV7-8; J gene: TRBJ2-7; D gene: TRBD2; clone size: NA; CDR3 protein: CASSYTLAGVPYEQYF; CDR3 DNA: TGTGCCAGCAGCTACACACTAGCGGGAGTTCCCTACGAGCAGTACTTC
V gene: TRBV20-1; J gene: TRBJ1-2; D gene: NA; clone size: NA; CDR3 protein: CSARSSGYTF; CDR3 DNA: TGCAGTGCTAGATCAAGTGGCTACACCTTC
V gene: TRBV6-2/TRBV6-3; J gene: TRBJ1-1; D gene: NA; clone size: NA; CDR3 protein: CASSHTMGTEAFF; CDR3 DNA: TGTGCCAGCAGTCACACCATGGGCACTGAAGCTTTCTTT
V gene: TRBV27; J gene: TRBJ2-1; D gene: TRBD2; clone size: NA; CDR3 protein: CASSFRLAATYNEQFF; CDR3 DNA: TGTGCCAGCAGTTTCCGACTAGCGGCTACCTACAATGAGCAGTTCTTC
V gene: TRBV5-1; J gene: TRBJ2-1; D gene: TRBD1; clone size: NA; CDR3 protein: CASIRDSSYNEQFF; CDR3 DNA: TGCGCCAGCATCCGGGACAGCTCCTACAATGAGCAGTTCTTC
V gene: TRBV9; J gene: TRBJ1-4; D gene: NA; clone size: NA; CDR3 protein: CASSRGTNEKLFF; CDR3 DNA: TGTGCCAGCAGCAGGGGAACTAATGAAAAACTGTTTTTT
V gene: TRBV4-2; J gene: TRBJ2-1; D gene: NA; clone size: NA; CDR3 protein: CASSQETSGNEQFF; CDR3 DNA: TGTGCCAGCAGCCAAGAGACCAGCGGGAATGAGCAGTTCTTC
V gene: TRBV27; J gene: TRBJ2-2; D gene: TRBD2; clone size: once; CDR3 protein: CASSLKPAGGTGELFF; CDR3 DNA: TGTGCCAGCAGTTTAAAGCCAGCGGGAGGAACCGGGGAGCTGTTTTTT
V gene: TRBV14; J gene: TRBJ2-7; D gene: TRBD2; clone size: NA; CDR3 protein: CASSRALGLVSYEQYF; CDR3 DNA: TGTGCCAGCAGCCGGGCCCTGGGACTAGTCTCTTACGAGCAGTACTTC
V gene: TRBV2; J gene: TRBJ2-5; D gene: NA; clone size: NA; CDR3 protein: CARAGEETQYF; CDR3 DNA: TGTGCCAGGGCGGGCGAAGAGACCCAGTACTTC
V gene: TRBV19; J gene: TRBJ1-2; D gene: NA; clone size: NA; CDR3 protein: CASSWKRVGGYTF; CDR3 DNA: TGTGCCAGTAGTTGGAAGCGCGTTGGTGGCTACACCTTC
V gene: TRBV12-3/TRBV12-4; J gene: TRBJ2-5; D gene: NA; clone size: once; CDR3 protein: CASSYGVGETQYF; CDR3 DNA: TGTGCCAGCAGCTATGGAGTAGGGGAGACCCAGTACTTC
V gene: TRBV7-8; J gene: TRBJ1-2; D gene: TRBD1; clone size: NA; CDR3 protein: CASSRTGSYGYTF; CDR3 DNA: TGTGCCAGCAGCCGGACAGGGAGCTATGGCTACACCTTC
V gene: TRBV28; J gene: TRBJ1-6; D gene: NA; clone size: NA; CDR3 protein: CASSLGGYNSPLHF; CDR3 DNA: TGTGCCAGCAGTTTGGGGGGGTATAATTCACCCCTCCACTTT
V gene: TRBV3-1/TRBV3-2; J gene: TRBJ2-3; D gene: NA; clone size: NA; CDR3 protein: CASSQGVAGNTDTQYF; CDR3 DNA: TGTGCCAGCAGCCAAGGAGTTGCGGGGAACACAGATACGCAGTATTTT
V gene: TRBV6-6; J gene: TRBJ1-2; D gene: NA; clone size: once; CDR3 protein: CASSMTPTAANYGYTF; CDR3 DNA: TGTGCCAGCAGTATGACCCCGACAGCAGCTAACTATGGCTACACCTTC
V gene: TRBV19; J gene: TRBJ2-1; D gene: NA; clone size: NA; CDR3 protein: CASSWDNSYNEQFF; CDR3 DNA: TGTGCCAGTAGTTGGGACAACTCCTACAATGAGCAGTTCTTC
V gene: TRBV5-4; J gene: TRBJ1-3; D gene: NA; clone size: NA; CDR3 protein: CASSLSGNTIYF; CDR3 DNA: TGTGCCAGCAGCTTGTCTGGAAACACCATATATTTT
V gene: TRBV24-1; J gene: TRBJ1-1; D gene: NA; clone size: NA; CDR3 protein: CATRETGNTEAFF; CDR3 DNA: TGTGCCACCAGGGAGACAGGTAACACTGAAGCTTTCTTT
V gene: TRBV28; J gene: TRBJ1-1; D gene: NA; clone size: NA; CDR3 protein: CASSFILAGTEAFF; CDR3 DNA: TGTGCCAGCAGTTTCATTCTTGCGGGGACTGAAGCTTTCTTT
V gene: TRBV5-1; J gene: TRBJ1-1; D gene: NA; clone size: NA; CDR3 protein: CASSLVGDEAFF; CDR3 DNA: TGCGCCAGCAGCTTGGTGGGAGACGAAGCTTTCTTT
V gene: TRBV23-1; J gene: TRBJ1-1; D gene: NA; clone size: NA; CDR3 protein: CASSQSEASRGGNTEAFF; CDR3 DNA: TGCGCCAGCAGTCAATCGGAGGCCAGTCGTGGCGGGAACACTGAAGCTTTCTTT
V gene: TRBV5-6; J gene: TRBJ1-4; D gene: NA; clone size: NA; CDR3 protein: CASSPPGYNEKLFF; CDR3 DNA: TGTGCCAGCAGCCCCCCTGGGTATAATGAAAAACTGTTTTTT
V gene: TRBV5-4; J gene: TRBJ1-2; D gene: NA; clone size: NA; CDR3 protein: CASSLVASYGYTF; CDR3 DNA: TGTGCCAGCAGCTTGGTGGCCAGCTATGGCTACACCTTC